This T cell receptor beta chain was obtained from a study of neurological immune-mediated disorders. Whole-study results and caveats: Phylogenetic grouping placed 18 of 34 multiple sclerosis patients' repertoires in one related-CDR3 cluster, a possible signature.

A 10-nucleotide random UMI tagged transcripts in template-switch 5'RACE cDNA synthesis. Sequencing runs each generated in excess of 160 million TCR-beta sequences derived from 15-18 subjects. Using its own MiXCR run on the 5' RACE reads, TCRdb lists one record per CDR3 protein. The sample gives 90,000 to 150,000 distinct CDR3 sequences, about 3.2% of which show up once; 1% to 1.5% is in the top ten. This clonotype was seen a handful of times. Its antigen is not identified. V was clipped by 2 bases and J by 9 bases; unmatched bases: 2. This CDR3 is built from 13 residues. Germline CDR1 LGHNA, CDR2 YNFKEQ.

The sequenced sample was PBMCs. The chain has TRBV4-2 and TRBJ2-1; 9 positions agree with TRBD2. This receptor was taken from a woman in her thirties with multiple sclerosis. In DNA form, the CDR3 reads TGTGCCAGCAGCCAATCTAGCGGGACTGAGCAGTTCTTC. Protein product: CASSQSSGTEQFF.